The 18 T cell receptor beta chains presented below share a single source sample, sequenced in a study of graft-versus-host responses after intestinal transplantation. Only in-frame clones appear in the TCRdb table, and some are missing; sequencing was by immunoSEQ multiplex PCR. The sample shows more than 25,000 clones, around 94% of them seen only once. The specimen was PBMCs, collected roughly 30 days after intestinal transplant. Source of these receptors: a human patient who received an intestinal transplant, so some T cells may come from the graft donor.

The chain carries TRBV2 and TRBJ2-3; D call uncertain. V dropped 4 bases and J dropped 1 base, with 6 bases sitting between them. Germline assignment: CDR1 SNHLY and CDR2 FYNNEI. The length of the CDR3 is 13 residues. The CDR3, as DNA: TGTGCCAGCAGTGTGTTAGGCACAGATACGCAGTATTTT. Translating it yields CASSVLGTDTQYF.

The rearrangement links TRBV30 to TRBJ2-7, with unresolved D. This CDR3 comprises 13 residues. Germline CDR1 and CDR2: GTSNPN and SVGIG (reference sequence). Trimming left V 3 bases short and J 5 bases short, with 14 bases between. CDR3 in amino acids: CAWRAGSSDEQYF. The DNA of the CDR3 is TGTGCCTGGAGAGCAGGTAGTAGTGACGAGCAGTACTTC.

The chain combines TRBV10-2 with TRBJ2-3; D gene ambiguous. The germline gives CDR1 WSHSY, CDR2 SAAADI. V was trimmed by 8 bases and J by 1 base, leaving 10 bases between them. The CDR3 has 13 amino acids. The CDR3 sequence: CASSRAGTDTQYF. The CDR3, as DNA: TGCGCCAGCTCGCGTGCGGGCACAGATACGCAGTATTTT.

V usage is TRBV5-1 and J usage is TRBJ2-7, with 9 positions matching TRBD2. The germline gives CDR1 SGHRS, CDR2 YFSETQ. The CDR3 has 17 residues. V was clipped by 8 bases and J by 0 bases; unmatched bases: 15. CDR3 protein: CASRPGLAPLSSYEQYF. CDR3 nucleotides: TGCGCCAGTAGACCGGGACTAGCACCTTTGAGCTCCTACGAGCAGTACTTC. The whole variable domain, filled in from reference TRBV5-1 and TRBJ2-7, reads KAGVTQTPRYLIKTRGQQVTLSCSPISGHRSVSWYQQTPGQGLQFLFEYFSETQRNKGNFPGRFSGRQFSNSRSEMNVSTLELGDSALYLCASRPGLAPLSSYEQYFGPGTRLTVT.

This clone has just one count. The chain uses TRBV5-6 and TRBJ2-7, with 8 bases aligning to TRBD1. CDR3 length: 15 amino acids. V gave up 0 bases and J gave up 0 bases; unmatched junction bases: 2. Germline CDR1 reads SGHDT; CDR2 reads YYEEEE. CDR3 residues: CASSLDQGASYEQYF. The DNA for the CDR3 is TGTGCCAGCAGCTTGGACCAGGGGGCCTCCTACGAGCAGTACTTC.

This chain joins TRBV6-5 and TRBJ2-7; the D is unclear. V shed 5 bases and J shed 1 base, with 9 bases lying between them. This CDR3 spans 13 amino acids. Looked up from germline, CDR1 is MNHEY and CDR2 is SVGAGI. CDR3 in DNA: TGTGCCAGCAGTCTTAAGGATTCCTACGAGCAGTACTTC. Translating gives CASSLKDSYEQYF.

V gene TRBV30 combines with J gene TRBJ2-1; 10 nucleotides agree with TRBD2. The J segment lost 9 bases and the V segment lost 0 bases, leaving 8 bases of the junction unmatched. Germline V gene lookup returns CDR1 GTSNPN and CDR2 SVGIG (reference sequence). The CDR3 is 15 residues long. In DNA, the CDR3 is TGTGCCTGGAGTGTACGTAGCGGGAGGTGGAGTGAGCAGTTCTTC. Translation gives CAWSVRSGRWSEQFF.

The CDR3 loop is CSVPDRGADEKLFF. CDR3 nucleotides: TGCAGCGTTCCCGACAGGGGTGCGGATGAAAAACTGTTTTTT. The V call is TRBV29-1, the J call TRBJ1-4; 8 bases are a match to TRBD1. Germline lookup yields CDR1 SQVTM and CDR2 ANQGSEA. J lost 6 bases, V lost 5 bases, and 8 bases had no gene match. This CDR3 is built from 14 residues.

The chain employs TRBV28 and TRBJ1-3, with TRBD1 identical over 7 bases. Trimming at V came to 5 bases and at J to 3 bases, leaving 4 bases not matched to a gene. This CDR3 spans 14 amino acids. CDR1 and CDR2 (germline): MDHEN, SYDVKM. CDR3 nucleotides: TGTGCCAGCAGTATAGCAGGGGGTGGAAACACCATATATTTT. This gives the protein CASSIAGGGNTIYF. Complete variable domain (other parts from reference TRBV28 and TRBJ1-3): DVKVTQSSRYLVKRTGEKVFLECVQDMDHENMFWYRQDPGLGLRLIYFSYDVKMKEKGDIPEGYSVSREKKERFSLILESASTNQTSMYLCASSIAGGGNTIYFGEGSWLTVV.

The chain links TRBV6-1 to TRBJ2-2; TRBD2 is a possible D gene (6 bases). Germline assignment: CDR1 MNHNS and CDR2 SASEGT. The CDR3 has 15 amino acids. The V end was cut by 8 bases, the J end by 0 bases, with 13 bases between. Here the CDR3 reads CASETSRPNTGELFF. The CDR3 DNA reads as TGTGCCAGCGAAACTAGCAGACCGAACACCGGGGAGCTGTTTTTT.

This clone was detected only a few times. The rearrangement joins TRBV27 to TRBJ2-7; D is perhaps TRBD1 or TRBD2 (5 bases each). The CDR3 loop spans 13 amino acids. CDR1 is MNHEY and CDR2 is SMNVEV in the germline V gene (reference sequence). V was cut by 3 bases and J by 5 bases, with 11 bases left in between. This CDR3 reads CASSFGGKDEQYF. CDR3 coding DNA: TGTGCCAGCAGTTTTGGGGGTAAGGACGAGCAGTACTTC.

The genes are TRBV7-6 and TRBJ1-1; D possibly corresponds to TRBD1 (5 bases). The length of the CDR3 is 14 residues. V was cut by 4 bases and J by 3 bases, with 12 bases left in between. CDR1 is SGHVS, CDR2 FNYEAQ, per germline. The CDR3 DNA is TGTGCCAGCAGCTCGGGACCTGAGTACACTGAAGCTTTCTTT. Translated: CASSSGPEYTEAFF.

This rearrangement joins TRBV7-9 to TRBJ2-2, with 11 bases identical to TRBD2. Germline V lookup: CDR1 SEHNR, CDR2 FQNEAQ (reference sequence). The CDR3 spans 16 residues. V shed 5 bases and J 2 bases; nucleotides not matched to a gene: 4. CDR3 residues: CASSIGTSGNTGELFF. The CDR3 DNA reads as TGTGCCAGCAGCATAGGGACTAGCGGAAACACCGGGGAGCTGTTTTTT.

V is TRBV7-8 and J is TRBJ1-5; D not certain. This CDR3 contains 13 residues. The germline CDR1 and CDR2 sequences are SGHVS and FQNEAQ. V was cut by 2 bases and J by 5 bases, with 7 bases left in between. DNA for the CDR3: TGTGCCAGCAGCTTAACGGGCCATCAGCCCCAGCATTTT. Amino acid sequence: CASSLTGHQPQHF.

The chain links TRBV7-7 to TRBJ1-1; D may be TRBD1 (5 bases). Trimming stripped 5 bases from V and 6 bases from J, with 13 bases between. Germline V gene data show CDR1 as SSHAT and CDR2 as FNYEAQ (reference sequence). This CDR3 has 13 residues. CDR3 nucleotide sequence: TGTGCCAGCAGCATGCTGCAGGGAGCTGAAGCTTTCTTT. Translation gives CASSMLQGAEAFF.

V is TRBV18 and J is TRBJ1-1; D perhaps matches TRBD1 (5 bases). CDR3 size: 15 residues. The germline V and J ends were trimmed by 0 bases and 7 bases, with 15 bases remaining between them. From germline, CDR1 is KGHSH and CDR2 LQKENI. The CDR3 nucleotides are TGTGCCAGCTCACCACCTACGGTCCAGGGTTATGAAGCTTTCTTT. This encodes CASSPPTVQGYEAFF.

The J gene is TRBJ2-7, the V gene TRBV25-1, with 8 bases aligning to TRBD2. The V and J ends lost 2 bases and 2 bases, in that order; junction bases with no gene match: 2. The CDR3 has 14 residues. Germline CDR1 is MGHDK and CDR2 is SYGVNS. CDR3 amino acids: CASSEGAGAYEQYF. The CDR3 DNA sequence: TGTGCCAGCAGTGAAGGAGCGGGAGCCTACGAGCAGTACTTC.

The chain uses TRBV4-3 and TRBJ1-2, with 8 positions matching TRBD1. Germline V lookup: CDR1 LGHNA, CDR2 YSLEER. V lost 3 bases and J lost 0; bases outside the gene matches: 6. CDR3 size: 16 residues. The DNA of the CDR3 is TGCGCCAGCAGCCACGAAAGGACAGGGCCTAACTATGGCTACACCTTC. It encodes CASSHERTGPNYGYTF.